Each of the 15 T cell receptor delta chains below was sequenced from the same sample in a study of gamma-delta chains in newborns, infants, children (dated by TCRdb to the late 2010s). Sequencer: Illumina MiSeq. TCRdb called clones anew from the public reads via CATT; matching DNA rows were later pooled. The sample contains about 5,500 delta-chain clones, 3% of them found a single time. Roughly 15% of the sample is taken by the ten largest. Sample: blood. The receptors here all came from a child who was a newborn, infant or young child, either healthy, febrile or measles-vaccinated (not recorded which).

Note on this clone: Given a far larger clone just one base away, this is likely a sequencing read error. Other DNA sequences in this specimen translate into the identical CDR3. The gene calls are TRDV2 and TRDJ2, with D perhaps matching TRDD3 (6 bases). V gave up 0 bases and J gave up 4 bases, with 11 bases separating them. The CDR3 totals 15 residues. Germline V gives CDR1 GEAIGNYY, CDR2 EKD. The CDR3 nucleotides are TGTGCCTGTGACACCGGGGGCTGGGGGACAGCACAACTCTTCTTT. Translated: CACDTGGWGTAQLFF.

This clone has only a few counts. The J gene is TRDJ4, the V gene TRDV2, with 11 bases that match TRDD3. CDR1 GEAIGNYY and CDR2 EKD come from the germline V gene. The trim removed 3 bases at V and 2 bases at J, leaving 4 bases unmatched. The CDR3 length is 14 residues. The CDR3, as DNA: TGTGCCTGTGACCCTCTGGGGGATACAAGACCCCTGATCTTT. It yields the protein CACDPLGDTRPLIF.

This clone was counted only a few times. A far larger clone is just one base off, so this is likely a read error. In DNA, the CDR3 is TGTGCCTGTGACACCGTACTGGGGGACTCCTGGGGCACCCGACAGATGTTTTTC. Protein: CACDTVLGDSWGTRQMFF. This chain uses TRDV2 with TRDJ3, with 9 bases identical to TRDD3. The CDR3 spans 18 residues. Germline CDR1 is GEAIGNYY and CDR2 is EKD.

This clone was seen only a few times. A much larger clone is a single base away; this may be a read error. In DNA form, the CDR3 reads TGTGCCTGTGACACCGTTCAGGGTACTGGGGGATCCCTTAACTCCTGGAACACCCGACAGATGTTTTTC. The encoded protein is CACDTVQGTGGSLNSWNTRQMFF. This rearrangement joins TRDV2 to TRDJ3, with 10 bases matching TRDD3. CDR3 length equals 23 residues. CDR1 and CDR2 (germline): GEAIGNYY, EKD.

A few counts support this clone. This may stem from a read error, because a much larger clone lies one nucleotide away. Other DNA sequences in the sample encode the same CDR3. The chain uses TRAV29/DV5 and TRDJ2; D is tentatively TRDD2 or TRDD3 (5 bases each). Germline CDR1 is NSMFDY and CDR2 is ISSIKDK. CDR3 size: 19 residues. The V gene lost 0 bases and the J gene lost 0 bases, with 21 bases spanning the gap. The CDR3 DNA sequence: TGTGCAGCAAGCGCTCCTAATACTGGTGGTCGTTCTTTGACAGCACAACTCTTCTTT. Translated, it gives CAASAPNTGGRSLTAQLFF.

This clone was seen more than once but under ten times. TCRdb has a much larger clone's protein, which differs at residue 10 from the translation of this DNA, likely because of a read error; what is shown is the protein translated from the DNA. V and J are TRDV1 and TRDJ2, with 9 nucleotides matching TRDD3. Germline CDR1 TSWWSYY, CDR2 QGS. Trimming took 2 bases from V and 4 from J; bases not matched to a gene: 2. The CDR3 has 15 amino acids. The CDR3 DNA reads TGTGCTCTTGGGGAAGGGGGATACTGGACAGCACAACTCTTCTTT. Encoded protein: CALGEGGYWTAQLFF.

This clone is termed large. At the DNA level, this CDR3 is encoded by other sequences in the same sample as well. The genes are TRDV1 and TRDJ2; no definite D call. With 4 bases removed from V and 11 bases from J, the gap between germline ends came to 20 bases. The CDR3 extends over 15 amino acids. The V gene's germline CDR1 is TSWWSYY and CDR2 QGS. CDR3 nucleotides: TGTGCTCTTGGGGTCGAGAATTCCGTCAGACGTCAACTCTTCTTT. This codes for CALGVENSVRRQLFF.

Worth noting for this clone: The protein TCRdb lists belongs to a much larger clone and differs from this DNA's translation at residue 3, which points to a read error; the protein shown is made from the DNA. The chain recombines TRDV2 with TRDJ3; 12 nucleotides match TRDD3. The germline gives CDR1 GEAIGNYY, CDR2 EKD. The CDR3 covers 17 residues. CDR3 in DNA: TGTGCCTATGACAAACTGGGGGATACATGGGACACCCGACAGATGTTTTTC. Amino acid sequence: CAYDKLGDTWDTRQMFF.

Details on this clone: TCRdb has a much larger clone's protein, which differs at residue 12 from the translation of this DNA, likely because of a read error; what is shown is the protein translated from the DNA. The chain has TRDV2 and TRDJ1; 13 bases agree with TRDD3. This CDR3 comprises 18 residues. The germline gives CDR1 GEAIGNYY, CDR2 EKD. The trim removed 3 bases at V and 1 base at J, leaving 10 bases unmatched. The CDR3 coding sequence is TGTGCCTGTGACCTACTACTGGGGGATACGCCGTGCACCGATAAACTCATCTTT. It specifies CACDLLLGDTPCTDKLIF.

This clone was picked up a small number of times. A read error is the likely source, as a far larger clone sits one nucleotide away. Other DNA sequences in the same sample also yield this CDR3. The V and J genes are TRDV1 and TRDJ2; D may be TRDD3 (9 bases). The germline V gene encodes CDR1 TSWWSYY and CDR2 QGS. The CDR3 is 18 amino acids. The CDR3 here is CALGELPTGGALTAQLFF. The CDR3, as DNA: TGTGCCCTTGGGGAGCTTCCTACTGGGGGAGCTTTGACAGCACAACTCTTCTTT.

This clone is medium-sized (0.01 to 0.1%). This sequence is one base from a far larger clone and is likely a read error. The rearrangement links TRDV2 to TRDJ3, with TRDD3 matching 10 bases. The CDR3 runs to 17 residues. Germline V gene data show CDR1 as GEAIGNYY and CDR2 as EKD. The CDR3 DNA reads as TGTGCCTGTGACACTGGGGGATACTCCTGGGACGCCCGACAGATGTTTTTC. This translates into CACDTGGYSWDARQMFF.

Concerning this clone itself: This clone may be a read error of a much larger clone one base away. This chain joins TRDV1 and TRDJ2; 10 nucleotides agree with TRDD3. V trimming: 2 bases; J trimming: 2 bases; junction bases outside the gene matches: 23. The CDR3 is 23 residues long. The germline CDR1 and CDR2 sequences are TSWWSYY and QGS. The CDR3 DNA is TGTGCTCTTGGGGAAGGGCACCGTGGTACGGAGGTAATGGGGGATACCTTGACAGCACAACTCTTCTTT. Protein sequence: CALGEGHRGTEVMGDTLTAQLFF.

CDR3 sequence reads: CACDNGTGGFNRSSWDTRQMFF. The CDR3 DNA is TGTGCCTGTGATAACGGTACTGGGGGATTCAATAGGAGCTCCTGGGACACCCGACAGATGTTTTTC. The rearrangement uses TRDV2 and TRDJ3; TRDD3 matches 10 bases. J lost 0 bases, V lost 4 bases, and 17 bases had no gene match. The V gene's germline CDR1 is GEAIGNYY and CDR2 EKD. The CDR3 is made up of 22 amino acids.

Worth noting for this clone: A far larger clone is one nucleotide away, so this likely arose from a read error. The chain uses TRDV2 and TRDJ3; 7 bases agree with TRDD3. Germline-derived CDR1 and CDR2 are GEAIGNYY and EKD. This CDR3 contains 19 residues. V dropped 5 bases and J dropped 0; count of bases not matched to a gene: 12. The CDR3 DNA reads TGTGCCTGTGGCAGTACTGGGGCCTACGACTCCTGGGACACCCGACAGATGTTTTTC. This encodes CACGSTGAYDSWDTRQMFF.

This clone is deemed large. Other DNA variants within this sample encode the same CDR3. This chain connects TRDV2 to TRDJ1, with 7 bases identical to TRDD3. Germline lookup yields CDR1 GEAIGNYY and CDR2 EKD. The J segment lost 0 bases and the V segment lost 0 bases, leaving 0 bases of the junction unmatched. The CDR3 sequence is 14 residues long. CDR3 amino acids: CACDTGGYTDKLIF. The CDR3 DNA reads as TGTGCCTGTGACACCGGGGGATACACCGATAAACTCATCTTT.